This passage covers 15 T cell receptor beta chains from one sample sequenced in a study of blood T cell repertoires in COVID-19. This table comes from immunoSEQ multiplex PCR, and its TCRdb copy is limited to in-frame clones, with some not included. The sample has roughly 670,000 clones, 85% to 90% seen once. The source material was peripheral blood. The receptors were sampled from a young woman with acute or convalescent COVID-19.

The chain is built from TRBV27 and TRBJ1-1; D might be TRBD1 (5 bases). This CDR3 is 20 amino acids long. With 4 bases removed from V and 3 bases from J, the gap between germline ends came to 30 bases. CDR1 is MNHEY, CDR2 SMNVEV, per germline (reference sequence). CDR3 loop: CASSYAYPLESGPRDTEAFF. The CDR3 nucleotides read TGTGCCAGCAGTTACGCTTACCCGCTGGAATCAGGGCCCAGGGACACTGAAGCTTTCTTT.

The chain is built from TRBV13 and TRBJ1-3; no firm D call. V lost 1 base and J 4 bases, leaving 11 bases between the germline ends. The CDR3 is 15 amino acids. CDR1 is PRHDT, CDR2 FYEKMQ, per germline (reference sequence). Here the CDR3 DNA reads TGTGCCAGCAGCTTAGTCCCGGCGGAGGGAAACACCATATATTTT. As protein: CASSLVPAEGNTIYF.

The CDR3 loop is CASSGGSGGAHEQFF. The CDR3 region has the DNA TGTGCCAGCAGCGGTGGGAGCGGGGGGGCCCATGAGCAGTTCTTC. This chain links TRBV3-1 (or the pseudogene TRBV3-2) with TRBJ2-1, with 10 bases matching TRBD2. CDR3 length: 15 residues. The V and J ends lost 5 bases and 8 bases, in that order; junction bases with no gene match: 9. CDR1 is LGHDT and CDR2 is YNNKEL in the germline V gene (reference sequence).

The chain carries TRBV19 and TRBJ2-3; TRBD2 matches 10 bases. The CDR3 has 20 residues. The J segment lost 0 bases and the V segment lost 7 bases, leaving 19 bases of the junction unmatched. Germline-derived CDR1 and CDR2 are LNHDA and SQIVND (reference sequence). The CDR3 loop is CASTPRRLAGGRLSTDTQYF. The CDR3 coding sequence is TGTGCCAGTACCCCCCGCCGCTTAGCGGGGGGCCGTCTTAGCACAGATACGCAGTATTTT.

The chain employs TRBV24-1 and TRBJ2-7; D may be TRBD1 (5 bases). This CDR3 is 13 amino acids long. Trimming removed 9 bases from V and 3 bases from J, with 14 bases in between. CDR1 KGHDR and CDR2 SFDVKD come from the germline V gene. In nucleotides, the CDR3 is TGTGCCACCTTATCAGGGTCGGGCTACGAGCAGTACTTC. It translates to CATLSGSGYEQYF.

The CDR3 DNA is TGTGCCAGCAGTACCATGGTAGTGTCAGAGACCCAGTACTTC. Its protein product is CASSTMVVSETQYF. The genes are TRBV6-5 and TRBJ2-5; the D is unclear. The germline gives CDR1 MNHEY, CDR2 SVGAGI. Trimming stripped 5 bases from V and 4 bases from J, with 14 bases between. This CDR3 spans 14 amino acids.

This clone was detected only once. J is TRBJ2-3 and V is TRBV29-1; D remains ambiguous. Germline lookup yields CDR1 SQVTM and CDR2 ANQGSEA. Trimming pared 1 base from V and 11 bases from J, leaving 10 bases between. CDR3 size: 11 residues. CDR3 DNA sequence: TGCAGCGTTGAAGGCGGCGCCAGGCAGTATTTT. Protein: CSVEGGARQYF.

This sequence joins TRBV4-3 and TRBJ1-5; D is ambiguous. Per germline, CDR1 LGHNA and CDR2 YSLEER. The germline V and J ends were trimmed by 0 bases and 6 bases, with 6 bases remaining between them. CDR3 length: 13 residues. The CDR3 coding sequence is TGCGCCAGCAGCCAAGATGGTAGTCAGCCCCAGCATTTT. Translating it yields CASSQDGSQPQHF.

This chain uses TRBV18 with TRBJ1-1; D may be TRBD1 (5 bases). Germline CDR1 and CDR2: KGHSH and LQKENI. The CDR3 totals 14 residues. V was clipped by 3 bases and J by 7 bases, with 15 bases between them. CDR3 in DNA: TGTGCCAGCTCACCGGGGCAGGCCATTCTTGAAGCTTTCTTT. The encoded protein is CASSPGQAILEAFF. Supplemented by reference TRBV18 and TRBJ1-1, the full variable domain reads NAGVMQNPRHLVRRRGQEARLRCSPMKGHSHVYWYRQLPEEGLKFMVYLQKENIIDESGMPKERFSAEFPKEGPSILRIQQVVRGDSAAYFCASSPGQAILEAFFGQGTRLTVV.

Here the CDR3 DNA reads TGTGCCAGCAGCTTAAGGCCCCCTGGGACTAGCGGGATGGGGGAGACCCAGTACTTC. Protein product: CASSLRPPGTSGMGETQYF. This chain joins TRBV11-2 and TRBJ2-5; 13 bases align to TRBD2. The CDR3 is 19 residues long. CDR1 is SGHAT and CDR2 is FQNNGV in the germline V gene. The trim removed 2 bases at V and 5 bases at J, leaving 14 bases unmatched.

This clone was counted only a few times. The chain couples TRBV6-1 to TRBJ2-1; 8 nucleotides match TRBD2. CDR1 and CDR2 (germline): MNHNS, SASEGT. CDR3 length equals 15 residues. Losses at the gene ends were 1 base for V and 4 bases for J; bases not matched to a gene: 3. The CDR3 here is CASSEGGGPYNEQFF. CDR3 DNA sequence: TGTGCCAGCAGTGAAGGCGGGGGGCCTTACAATGAGCAGTTCTTC.

A word on this clone: The same CDR3 can be traced to other DNA sequences in this sample. This chain joins TRBV6-5 and TRBJ1-4; D gene uncertain. This CDR3 is 12 amino acids long. V lost 0 bases and J lost 8, with 4 bases in between. In germline, CDR1 is MNHEY, CDR2 SVGAGI. This chain's CDR3 is CASSYSAEKLFF. CDR3 nucleotide sequence: TGTGCCAGCAGTTACTCTGCGGAAAAACTGTTTTTT.

The chain couples TRBV5-1 to TRBJ1-2; TRBD1 agrees at 12 bases. Per germline, CDR1 SGHRS and CDR2 YFSETQ. This CDR3 has 18 residues. Losses at the gene ends were 5 bases for V and 6 bases for J; bases not matched to a gene: 17. CDR3 sequence (DNA): TGCGCCAGCAGTACTCTACGGACGGGGACAGGGGGCGGAAATGGCTACACCTTC. It encodes CASSTLRTGTGGGNGYTF.

This clone was recorded once. The chain recombines TRBV19 with TRBJ2-1, with D possibly matching TRBD2 (5 bases). Germline CDR1 and CDR2: LNHDA and SQIVND (reference sequence). V was clipped by 4 bases and J by 7 bases, with 20 bases between them. This CDR3 contains 16 residues. CDR3 coding DNA: TGTGCCAGTAGTACCCGCTCGAGGTTAAGAGGGAATGAGCAGTTCTTC. Translated: CASSTRSRLRGNEQFF.

The V gene is TRBV19, the J gene TRBJ1-5; D is ambiguous. There are 15 residues in the CDR3. CDR1 and CDR2 from the germline V gene are LNHDA and SQIVND (reference sequence). V dropped 0 bases and J dropped 10 bases, with 16 bases sitting between them. CDR3 nucleotide sequence: TGTGCCAGTAGTATAGATCGCGCGGCGGGTGGTCCCCAGCATTTT. Its protein product is CASSIDRAAGGPQHF. Full variable domain (remainder filled in from reference TRBV19 and TRBJ1-5): DGGITQSPKYLFRKEGQNVTLSCEQNLNHDAMYWYRQDPGQGLRLIYYSQIVNDFQKGDIAEGYSVSREKKESFPLTVTSAQKNPTAFYLCASSIDRAAGGPQHFGDGTRLSIL.